This TCR beta chain was retrieved from a study of cytomegalovirus exposure and HLA in healthy donors. About the research overall: HLA-typed donors were the source of 86 million or so unique TCRs held in an early data release. Overall study findings and caveats: In vitro experiments confirmed that a few CMV-associated chains were specific for CMV antigens.

As to this clone: The antigen is undetermined.

Both 60 Vbeta primers and 13 Jbeta primers went into the PCR. In the original analysis: Per a later analysis, the number of unique TCR beta chains was around 79 million, of which some 9.9 million were shared. Sequencing used immunoSEQ multiplex PCR; TCRdb keeps in-frame clones, though not all of them. That table supplies the V and J calls and clone size; D and trimming were determined from the DNA. The repertoire includes over 100,000 clones, over 50% of them detected once, and about 8.3% sits in the top ten. The V gene's germline CDR1 is MNHEY and CDR2 SMNVEV (reference sequence). J lost 4 bases, V lost 7 bases, and 13 bases had no gene match. This CDR3 is built from 17 residues.

Sample: PBMCs. The gene calls are TRBV27 and TRBJ2-6; 7 bases map to TRBD1. The receptor was derived from a woman aged 40 to 50 in good health and CMV-seropositive. CDR3 region: CASTPLTGSPGANVLTF. CDR3 in DNA: TGTGCCAGCACCCCCCTGACAGGGTCCCCCGGGGCCAACGTCCTGACTTTC.